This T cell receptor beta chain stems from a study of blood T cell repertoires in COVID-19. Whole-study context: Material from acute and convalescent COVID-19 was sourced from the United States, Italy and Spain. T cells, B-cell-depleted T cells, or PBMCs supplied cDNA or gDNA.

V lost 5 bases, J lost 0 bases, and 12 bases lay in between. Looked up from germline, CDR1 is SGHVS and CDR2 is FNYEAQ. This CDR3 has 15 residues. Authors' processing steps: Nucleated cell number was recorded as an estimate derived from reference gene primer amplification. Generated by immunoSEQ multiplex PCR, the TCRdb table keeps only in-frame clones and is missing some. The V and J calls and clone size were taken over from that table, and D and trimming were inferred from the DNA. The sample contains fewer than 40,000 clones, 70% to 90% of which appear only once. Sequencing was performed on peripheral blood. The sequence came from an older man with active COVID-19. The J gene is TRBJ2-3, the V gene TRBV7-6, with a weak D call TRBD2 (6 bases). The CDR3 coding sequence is TGTGCCAGCAGCGGATTAGCGGTTAGCACAGATACGCAGTATTTT. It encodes CASSGLAVSTDTQYF.